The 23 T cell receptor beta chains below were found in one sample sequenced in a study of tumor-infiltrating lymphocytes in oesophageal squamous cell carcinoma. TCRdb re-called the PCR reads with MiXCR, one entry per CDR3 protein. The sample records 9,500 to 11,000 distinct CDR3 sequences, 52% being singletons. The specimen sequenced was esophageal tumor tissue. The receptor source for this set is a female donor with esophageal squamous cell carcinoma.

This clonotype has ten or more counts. The CDR3 region has the DNA TGTGCCAGCAGTGAAGGAGACAGTCTGTTAGAGGGCTACACCTTC. It codes for CASSEGDSLLEGYTF. The chain joins TRBV6-1 to TRBJ1-2; TRBD1 might be the D (5 bases). V was trimmed by 1 base and J by 8 bases, leaving 17 bases between them. This CDR3 has 15 amino acids. Germline CDR1 reads MNHNS; CDR2 reads SASEGT.

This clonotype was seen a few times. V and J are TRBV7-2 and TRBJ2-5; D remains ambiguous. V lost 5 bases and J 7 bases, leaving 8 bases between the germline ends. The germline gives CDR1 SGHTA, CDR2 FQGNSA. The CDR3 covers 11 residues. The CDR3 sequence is CASSTVGTQYF. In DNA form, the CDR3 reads TGTGCCAGCAGCACCGTAGGGACCCAGTACTTC.

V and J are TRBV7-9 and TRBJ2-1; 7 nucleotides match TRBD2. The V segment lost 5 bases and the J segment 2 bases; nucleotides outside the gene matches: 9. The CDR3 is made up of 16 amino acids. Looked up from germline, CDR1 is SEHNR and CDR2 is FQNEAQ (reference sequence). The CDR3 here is CASSPASSGTYNEQFF. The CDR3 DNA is TGTGCCAGCAGCCCCGCCTCTAGCGGAACCTACAATGAGCAGTTCTTC.

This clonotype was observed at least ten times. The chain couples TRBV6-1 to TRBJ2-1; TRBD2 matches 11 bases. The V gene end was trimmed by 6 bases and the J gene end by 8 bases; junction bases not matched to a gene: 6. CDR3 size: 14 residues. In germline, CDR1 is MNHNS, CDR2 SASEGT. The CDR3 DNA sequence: TGTGCCAGCAGCGTAGCGGGGGGGGGGGATGAGCAGTTCTTC. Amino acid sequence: CASSVAGGGDEQFF.

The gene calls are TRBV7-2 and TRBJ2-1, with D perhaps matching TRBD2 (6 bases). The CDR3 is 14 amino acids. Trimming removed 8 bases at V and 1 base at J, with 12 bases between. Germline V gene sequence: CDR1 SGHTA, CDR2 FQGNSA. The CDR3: CASSREISYNEQFF. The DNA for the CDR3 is TGTGCCAGCTCCCGGGAGATTTCCTACAATGAGCAGTTCTTC.

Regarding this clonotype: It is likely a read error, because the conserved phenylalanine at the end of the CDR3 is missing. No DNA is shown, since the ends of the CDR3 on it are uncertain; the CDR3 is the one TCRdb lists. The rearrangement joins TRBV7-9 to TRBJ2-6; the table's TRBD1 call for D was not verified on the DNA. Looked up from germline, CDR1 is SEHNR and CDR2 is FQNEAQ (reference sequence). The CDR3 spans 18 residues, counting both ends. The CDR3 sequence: CASSSRRQGDRNEQFFGA.

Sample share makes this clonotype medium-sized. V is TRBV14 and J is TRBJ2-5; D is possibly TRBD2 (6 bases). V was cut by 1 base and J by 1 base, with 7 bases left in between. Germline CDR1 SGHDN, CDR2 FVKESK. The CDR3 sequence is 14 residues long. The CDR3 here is CASSQGGLQETQYF. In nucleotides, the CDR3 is TGTGCCAGCAGCCAAGGGGGACTCCAAGAGACCCAGTACTTC.

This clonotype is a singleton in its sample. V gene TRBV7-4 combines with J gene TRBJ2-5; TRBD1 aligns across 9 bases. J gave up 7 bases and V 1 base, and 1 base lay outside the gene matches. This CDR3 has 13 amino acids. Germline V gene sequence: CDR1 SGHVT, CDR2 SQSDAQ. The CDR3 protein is CASSLGGQGTQYF. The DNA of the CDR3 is TGTGCCAGCAGCTTAGGGGGACAGGGGACCCAGTACTTC.

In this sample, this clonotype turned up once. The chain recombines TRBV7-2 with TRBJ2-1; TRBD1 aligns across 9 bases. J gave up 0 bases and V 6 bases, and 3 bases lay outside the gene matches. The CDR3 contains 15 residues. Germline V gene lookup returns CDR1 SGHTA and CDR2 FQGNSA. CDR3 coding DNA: TGTGCCAGCAGATTGGGACAGGGCTCCTACAATGAGCAGTTCTTC. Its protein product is CASRLGQGSYNEQFF.

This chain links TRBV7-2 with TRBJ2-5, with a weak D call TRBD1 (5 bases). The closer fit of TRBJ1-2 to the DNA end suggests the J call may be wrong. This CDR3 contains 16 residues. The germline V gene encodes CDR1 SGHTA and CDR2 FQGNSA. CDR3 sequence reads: CASSLDSALGLYGYTF. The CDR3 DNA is TGTGCCAGCAGCTTAGACAGCGCCCTGGGGCTCTATGGCTACACCTTC.

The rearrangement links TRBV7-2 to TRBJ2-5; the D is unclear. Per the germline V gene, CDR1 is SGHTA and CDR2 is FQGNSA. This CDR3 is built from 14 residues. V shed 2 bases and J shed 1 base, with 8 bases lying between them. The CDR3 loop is CASSLRLSQETQYF. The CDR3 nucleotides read TGTGCCAGCAGCTTAAGACTCAGCCAAGAGACCCAGTACTTC.

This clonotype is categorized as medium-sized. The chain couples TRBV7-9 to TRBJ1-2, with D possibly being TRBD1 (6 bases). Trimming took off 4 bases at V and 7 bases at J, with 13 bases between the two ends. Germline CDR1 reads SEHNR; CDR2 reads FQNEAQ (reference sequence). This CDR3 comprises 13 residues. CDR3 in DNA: TGTGCCAGCAGCTCCTACAGGGAGGGTGGCTACACCTTC. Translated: CASSSYREGGYTF.

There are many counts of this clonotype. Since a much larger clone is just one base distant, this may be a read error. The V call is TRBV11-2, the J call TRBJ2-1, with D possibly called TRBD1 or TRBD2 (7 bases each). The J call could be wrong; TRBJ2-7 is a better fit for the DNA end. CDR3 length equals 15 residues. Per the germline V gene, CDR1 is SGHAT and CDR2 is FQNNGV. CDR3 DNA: TGTGCCAGCAGCTTTGGGAGGGGGCTAGTAAATGAGCAGTACTTC. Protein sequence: CASSFGRGLVNEQYF.

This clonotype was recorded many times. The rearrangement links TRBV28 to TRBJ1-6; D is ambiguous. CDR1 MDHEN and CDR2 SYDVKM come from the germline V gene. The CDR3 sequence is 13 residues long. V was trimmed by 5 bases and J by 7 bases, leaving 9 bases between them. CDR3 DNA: TGTGCCAGCAGTCTCACCATGAATTCACCCCTCCACTTT. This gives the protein CASSLTMNSPLHF. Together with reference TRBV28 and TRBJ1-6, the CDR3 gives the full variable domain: DVKVTQSSRYLVKRTGEKVFLECVQDMDHENMFWYRQDPGLGLRLIYFSYDVKMKEKGDIPEGYSVSREKKERFSLILESASTNQTSMYLCASSLTMNSPLHFGNGTRLTVT.

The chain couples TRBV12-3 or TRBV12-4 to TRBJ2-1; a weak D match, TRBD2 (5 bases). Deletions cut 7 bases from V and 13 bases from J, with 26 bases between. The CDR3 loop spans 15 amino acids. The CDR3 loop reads CASTSGPGLRETQFF. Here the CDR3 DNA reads TGTGCCAGCACCTCCGGGCCGGGGTTAAGGGAGACCCAGTTCTTC.

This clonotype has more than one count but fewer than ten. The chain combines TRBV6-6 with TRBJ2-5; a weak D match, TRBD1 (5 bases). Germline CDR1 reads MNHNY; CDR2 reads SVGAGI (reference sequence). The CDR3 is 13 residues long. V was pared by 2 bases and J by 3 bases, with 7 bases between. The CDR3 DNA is TGTGCCAGCAGTTACCGGACAAAAGAGACCCAGTACTTC. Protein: CASSYRTKETQYF.

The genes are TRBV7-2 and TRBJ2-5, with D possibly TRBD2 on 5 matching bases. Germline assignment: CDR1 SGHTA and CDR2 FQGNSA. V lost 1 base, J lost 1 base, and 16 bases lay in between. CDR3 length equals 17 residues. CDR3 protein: CASSLVSLRLIQETQYF. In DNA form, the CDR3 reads TGTGCCAGCAGCTTAGTATCCCTGAGACTAATCCAAGAGACCCAGTACTTC.

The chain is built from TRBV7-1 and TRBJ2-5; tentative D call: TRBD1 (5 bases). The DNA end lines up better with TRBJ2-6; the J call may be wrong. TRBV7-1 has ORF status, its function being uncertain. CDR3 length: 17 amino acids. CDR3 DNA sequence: TGTGCCAGCAGCCCGAGGACATTGGGTCATGGGGCCAACGTCCTGACTTTC. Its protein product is CASSPRTLGHGANVLTF.

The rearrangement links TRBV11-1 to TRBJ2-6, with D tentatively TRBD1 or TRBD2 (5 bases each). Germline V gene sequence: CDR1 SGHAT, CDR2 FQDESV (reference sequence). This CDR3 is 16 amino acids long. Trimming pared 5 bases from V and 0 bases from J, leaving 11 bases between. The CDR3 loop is CASSRDVASGANVLTF. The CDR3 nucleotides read TGTGCCAGCAGCCGGGACGTGGCCTCTGGGGCCAACGTCCTGACTTTC.

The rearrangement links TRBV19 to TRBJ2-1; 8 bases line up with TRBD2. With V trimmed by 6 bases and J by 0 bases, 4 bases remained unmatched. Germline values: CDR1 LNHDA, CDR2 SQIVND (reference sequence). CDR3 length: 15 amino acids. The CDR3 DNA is TGTGCCAGTAGACACAGCGGGAGCTCCTACAATGAGCAGTTCTTC. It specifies CASRHSGSSYNEQFF. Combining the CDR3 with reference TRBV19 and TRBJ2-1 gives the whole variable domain DGGITQSPKYLFRKEGQNVTLSCEQNLNHDAMYWYRQDPGQGLRLIYYSQIVNDFQKGDIAEGYSVSREKKESFPLTVTSAQKNPTAFYLCASRHSGSSYNEQFFGPGTRLTVL.

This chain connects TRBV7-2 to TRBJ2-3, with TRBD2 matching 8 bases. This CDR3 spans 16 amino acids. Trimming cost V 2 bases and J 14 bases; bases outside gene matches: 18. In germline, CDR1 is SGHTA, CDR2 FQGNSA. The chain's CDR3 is CASSLPGGTLTGELYF. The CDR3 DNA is TGTGCCAGCAGCTTACCGGGGGGGACTCTCACCGGGGAGCTGTATTTT.

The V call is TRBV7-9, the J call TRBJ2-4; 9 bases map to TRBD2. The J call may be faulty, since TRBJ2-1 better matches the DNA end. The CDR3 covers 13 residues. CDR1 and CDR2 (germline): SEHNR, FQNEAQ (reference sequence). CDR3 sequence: CASSLASGSKQFF. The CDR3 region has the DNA TGTGCCAGCAGCTTAGCTAGCGGGAGCAAGCAGTTCTTC.

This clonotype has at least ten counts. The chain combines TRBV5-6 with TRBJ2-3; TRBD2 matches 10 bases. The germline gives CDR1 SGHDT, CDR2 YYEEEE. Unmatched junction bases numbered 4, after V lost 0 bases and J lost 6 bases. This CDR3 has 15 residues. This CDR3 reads CASSLAGSGGDTQYF. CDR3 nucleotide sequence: TGTGCCAGCAGCTTGGCAGGTAGCGGGGGGGATACGCAGTATTTT. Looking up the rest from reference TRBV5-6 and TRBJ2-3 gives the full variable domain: DAGVTQSPTHLIKTRGQQVTLRCSPKSGHDTVSWYQQALGQGPQFIFQYYEEEERQRGNFPDRFSGHQFPNYSSELNVNALLLGDSALYLCASSLAGSGGDTQYFGPGTRLTVL.